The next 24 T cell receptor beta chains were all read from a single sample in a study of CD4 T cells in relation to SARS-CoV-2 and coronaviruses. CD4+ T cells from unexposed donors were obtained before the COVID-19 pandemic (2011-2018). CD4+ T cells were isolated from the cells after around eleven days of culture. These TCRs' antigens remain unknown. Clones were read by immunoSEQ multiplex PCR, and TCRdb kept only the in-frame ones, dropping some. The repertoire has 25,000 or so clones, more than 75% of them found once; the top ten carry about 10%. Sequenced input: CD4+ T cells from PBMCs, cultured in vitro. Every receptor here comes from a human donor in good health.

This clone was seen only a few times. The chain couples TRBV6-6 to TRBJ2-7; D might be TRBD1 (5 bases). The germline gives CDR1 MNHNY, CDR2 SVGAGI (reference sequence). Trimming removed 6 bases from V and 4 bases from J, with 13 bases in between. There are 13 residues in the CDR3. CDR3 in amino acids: CASSLRREYEQYF. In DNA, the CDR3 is TGTGCCAGCAGCCTACGCAGGGAATACGAGCAGTACTTC.

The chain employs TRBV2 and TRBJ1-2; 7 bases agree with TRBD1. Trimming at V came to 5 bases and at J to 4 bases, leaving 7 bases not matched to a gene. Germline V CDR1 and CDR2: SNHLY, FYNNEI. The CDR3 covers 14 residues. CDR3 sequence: CASSWDSWSYGYTF. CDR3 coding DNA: TGTGCCAGCAGTTGGGACAGTTGGAGCTATGGCTACACCTTC.

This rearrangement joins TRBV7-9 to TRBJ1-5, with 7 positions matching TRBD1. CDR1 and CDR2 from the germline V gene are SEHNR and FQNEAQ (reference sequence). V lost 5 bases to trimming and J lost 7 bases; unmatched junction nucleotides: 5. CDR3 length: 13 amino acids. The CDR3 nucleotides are TGTGCCAGCAGCAAAGACAGGGAACAGCCCCAGCATTTT. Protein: CASSKDREQPQHF.

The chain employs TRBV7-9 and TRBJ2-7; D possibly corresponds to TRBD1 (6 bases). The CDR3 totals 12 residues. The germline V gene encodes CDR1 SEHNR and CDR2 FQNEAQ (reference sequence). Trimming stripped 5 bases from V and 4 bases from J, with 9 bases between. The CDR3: CASSPTGYEQYF. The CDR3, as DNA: TGTGCCAGCAGCCCTACAGGGTACGAGCAGTACTTC. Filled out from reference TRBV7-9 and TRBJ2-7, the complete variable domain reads DTGVSQNPRHKITKRGQNVTFRCDPISEHNRLYWYRQTLGQGPEFLTYFQNEAQLEKSRLLSDRFSAERPKGSFSTLEIQRTEQGDSAMYLCASSPTGYEQYFGPGTRLTVT.

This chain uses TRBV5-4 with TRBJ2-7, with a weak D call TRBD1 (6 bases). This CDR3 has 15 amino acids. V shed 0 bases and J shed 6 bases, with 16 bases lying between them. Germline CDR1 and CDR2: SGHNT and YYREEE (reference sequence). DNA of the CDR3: TGTGCCAGCAGCTTGGCCAGTAGGGGGAGAGGCGAGCAGTACTTC. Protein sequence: CASSLASRGRGEQYF.

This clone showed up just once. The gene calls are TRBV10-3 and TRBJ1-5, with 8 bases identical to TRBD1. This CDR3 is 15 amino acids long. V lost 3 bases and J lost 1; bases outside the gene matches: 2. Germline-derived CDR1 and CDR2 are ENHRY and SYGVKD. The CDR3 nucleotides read TGTGCCATCAGTGAAAGGACAGGGAGCAATCAGCCCCAGCATTTT. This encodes CAISERTGSNQPQHF.

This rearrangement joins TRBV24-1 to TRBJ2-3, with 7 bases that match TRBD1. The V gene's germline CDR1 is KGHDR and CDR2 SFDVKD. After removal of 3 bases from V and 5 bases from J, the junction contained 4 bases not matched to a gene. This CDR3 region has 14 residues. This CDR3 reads CATSDTGVEDTQYF. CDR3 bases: TGTGCCACCAGTGATACAGGGGTTGAAGATACGCAGTATTTT.

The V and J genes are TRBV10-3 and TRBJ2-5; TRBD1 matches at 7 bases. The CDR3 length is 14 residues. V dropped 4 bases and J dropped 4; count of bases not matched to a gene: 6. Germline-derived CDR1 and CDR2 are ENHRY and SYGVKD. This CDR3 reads CAISGGRGSETQYF. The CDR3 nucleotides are TGTGCCATCAGTGGTGGCAGGGGGTCAGAGACCCAGTACTTC.

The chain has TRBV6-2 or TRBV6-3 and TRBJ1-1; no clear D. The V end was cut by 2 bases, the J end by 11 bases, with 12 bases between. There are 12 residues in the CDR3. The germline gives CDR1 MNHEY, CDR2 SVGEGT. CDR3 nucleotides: TGTGCCAGCAGTTACGAGTACCATGGGGCTTTCTTT. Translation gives CASSYEYHGAFF.

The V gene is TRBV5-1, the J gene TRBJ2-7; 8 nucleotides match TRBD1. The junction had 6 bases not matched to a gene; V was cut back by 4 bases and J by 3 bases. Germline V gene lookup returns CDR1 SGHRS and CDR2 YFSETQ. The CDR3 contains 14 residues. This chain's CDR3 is CASSRGQDSYEQYF. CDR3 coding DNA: TGCGCCAGCAGCAGGGGACAGGACAGCTACGAGCAGTACTTC.

The CDR3 nucleotides read TGTGCCAGCAGCCCGGGCCAAGAGACCCAGTACTTC. It translates to CASSPGQETQYF. The chain recombines TRBV11-2 with TRBJ2-5, with D unclear. CDR3 length equals 12 residues. V was clipped by 5 bases and J by 1 base, with 5 bases between them. Germline V lookup: CDR1 SGHAT, CDR2 FQNNGV.

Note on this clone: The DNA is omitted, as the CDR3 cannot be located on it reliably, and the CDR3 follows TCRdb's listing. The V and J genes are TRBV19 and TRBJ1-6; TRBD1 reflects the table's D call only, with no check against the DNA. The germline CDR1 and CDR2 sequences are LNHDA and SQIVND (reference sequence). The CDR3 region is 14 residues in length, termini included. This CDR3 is CASTSGQGYSPLHF.

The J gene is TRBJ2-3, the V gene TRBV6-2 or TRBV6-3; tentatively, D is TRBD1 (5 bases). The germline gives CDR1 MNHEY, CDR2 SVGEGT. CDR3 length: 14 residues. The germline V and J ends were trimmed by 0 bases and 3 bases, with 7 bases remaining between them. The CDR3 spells CASSYSQGTDTQYF. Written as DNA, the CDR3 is TGTGCCAGCAGTTACTCGCAGGGTACAGATACGCAGTATTTT.

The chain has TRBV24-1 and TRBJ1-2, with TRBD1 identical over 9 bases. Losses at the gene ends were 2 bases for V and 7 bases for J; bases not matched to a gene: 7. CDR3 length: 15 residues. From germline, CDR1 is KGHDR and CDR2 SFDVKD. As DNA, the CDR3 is TGTGCCACCAGTGATTCTCGACAGGGGGTTGCTGGCTACACCTTC. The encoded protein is CATSDSRQGVAGYTF.

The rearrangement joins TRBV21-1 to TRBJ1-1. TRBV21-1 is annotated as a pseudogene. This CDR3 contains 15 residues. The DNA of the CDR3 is TGTGCCAGCAGCAACGGGGAGGTTGTGAACACTGAAGCTTTCTTT. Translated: CASSNGEVVNTEAFF.

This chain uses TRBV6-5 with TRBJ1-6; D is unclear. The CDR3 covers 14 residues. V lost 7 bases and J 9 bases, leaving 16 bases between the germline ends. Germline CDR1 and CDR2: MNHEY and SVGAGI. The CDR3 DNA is TGTGCCAGCATGACTGGGCGCAGTGGTTCACCCCTCCACTTT. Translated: CASMTGRSGSPLHF.

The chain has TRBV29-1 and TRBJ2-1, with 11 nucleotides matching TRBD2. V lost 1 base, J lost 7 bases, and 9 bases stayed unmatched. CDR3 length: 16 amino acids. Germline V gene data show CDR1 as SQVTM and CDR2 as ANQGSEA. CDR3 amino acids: CSVEALASGRLNEQFF. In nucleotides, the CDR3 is TGCAGCGTTGAAGCCTTGGCTAGCGGGAGGCTTAATGAGCAGTTCTTC.

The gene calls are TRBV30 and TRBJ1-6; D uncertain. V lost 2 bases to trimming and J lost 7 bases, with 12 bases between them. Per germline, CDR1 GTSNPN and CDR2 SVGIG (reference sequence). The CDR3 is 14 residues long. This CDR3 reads CAWSPLVGNSPLHF. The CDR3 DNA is TGTGCCTGGAGTCCTCTAGTTGGGAATTCACCCCTCCACTTT.

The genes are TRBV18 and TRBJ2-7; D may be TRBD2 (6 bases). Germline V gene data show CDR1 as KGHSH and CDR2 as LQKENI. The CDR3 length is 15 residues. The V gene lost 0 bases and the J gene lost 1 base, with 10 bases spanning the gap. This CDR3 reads CASSPPLGGSYEQYF. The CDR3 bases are TGTGCCAGCTCACCACCTCTTGGGGGGTCCTACGAGCAGTACTTC.

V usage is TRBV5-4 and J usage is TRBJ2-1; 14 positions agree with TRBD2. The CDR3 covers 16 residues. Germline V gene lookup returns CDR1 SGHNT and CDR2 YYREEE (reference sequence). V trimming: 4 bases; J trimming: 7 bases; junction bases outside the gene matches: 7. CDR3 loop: CASSPPTSGRANEQFF. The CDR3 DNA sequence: TGTGCCAGCAGCCCGCCGACTAGCGGGAGGGCGAATGAGCAGTTCTTC. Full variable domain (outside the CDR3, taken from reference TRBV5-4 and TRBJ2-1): ETGVTQSPTHLIKTRGQQVTLRCSSQSGHNTVSWYQQALGQGPQFIFQYYREEENGRGNFPPRFSGLQFPNYSSELNVNALELDDSALYLCASSPPTSGRANEQFFGPGTRLTVL.

CDR3 amino acids: CASSYGQGGNSGNTIYF. CDR3 bases: TGCGCCAGCAGTTACGGACAGGGAGGAAACTCTGGAAACACCATATATTTT. V and J are TRBV5-1 and TRBJ1-3, with TRBD1 identical over 8 bases. The germline V gene has CDR1 SGHRS and CDR2 YFSETQ. V shed 5 bases, J shed 0 bases, and the junction held 10 bases outside the gene matches. CDR3 length equals 17 residues.

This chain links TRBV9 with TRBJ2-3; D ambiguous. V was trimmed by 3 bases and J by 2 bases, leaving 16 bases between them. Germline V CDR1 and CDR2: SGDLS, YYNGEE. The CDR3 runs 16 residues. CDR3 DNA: TGTGCCAGCAGCGGGCGCGTCGGGCGCACCACAGATACGCAGTATTTT. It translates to CASSGRVGRTTDTQYF.

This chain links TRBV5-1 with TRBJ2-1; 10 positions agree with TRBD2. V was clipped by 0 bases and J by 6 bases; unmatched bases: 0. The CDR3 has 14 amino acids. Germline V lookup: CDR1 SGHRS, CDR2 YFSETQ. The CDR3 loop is CASSLASGGNEQFF. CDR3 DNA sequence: TGCGCCAGCAGCTTGGCTAGCGGGGGCAATGAGCAGTTCTTC.

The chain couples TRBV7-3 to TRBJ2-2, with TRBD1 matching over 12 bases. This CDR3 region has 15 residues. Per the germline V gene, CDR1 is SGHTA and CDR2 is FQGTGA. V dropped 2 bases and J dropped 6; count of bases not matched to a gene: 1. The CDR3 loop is CASSLGDRGPGELFF. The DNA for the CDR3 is TGTGCCAGCAGCTTAGGGGACAGGGGGCCCGGGGAGCTGTTTTTT.